This TCR beta chain was recovered during a study of Ad26.COV2.S vaccination and SARS-CoV-2 variants. About the research overall: The study gave Ad26.COV2.S intramuscularly, once or twice 56 days apart.

About this clone itself: No antigen is known for it.

Whole-study findings and limits: Substantial post-vaccination breadth of spike-specific CD8+ and CD4+ T cell responses was reported. An underestimation of total T cell responses may have resulted from the TCR breadth and depth analyses.

V was clipped by 8 bases and J by 5 bases; unmatched bases: 9. CDR3 size: 15 residues. Per the germline V gene, CDR1 is MNHEY and CDR2 is SVGAGI. The treatment here: 19 received Ad26.COV2.S at low or high dose, single or two shots; 5 received placebo; per-sample allocation not given. Samples were taken on day 63 after the first vaccine or placebo injection. An Ad26 vector expressing Wuhan-strain SARS-CoV-2 spike constituted the vaccine. TCRdb keeps only in-frame clones here, not all; method: immunoSEQ multiplex PCR. Here the sample spans 440,000 or so clones, about nine tenths being singletons. The chain couples TRBV6-5 to TRBJ2-5, with 12 bases matching TRBD2. This clonotype was sampled from a person between 18 and 65 years old who received the Ad26.COV2.S COVID-19 vaccine or a placebo. The starting material was peripheral blood, obtained in a trial of Ad26.COV2.S vaccine versus placebo. CDR3 nucleotide sequence: TGTGCCAGCTCCCCCCTAGCGGGAGGGGGTGAGACCCAGTACTTC. Translated, it gives CASSPLAGGGETQYF.